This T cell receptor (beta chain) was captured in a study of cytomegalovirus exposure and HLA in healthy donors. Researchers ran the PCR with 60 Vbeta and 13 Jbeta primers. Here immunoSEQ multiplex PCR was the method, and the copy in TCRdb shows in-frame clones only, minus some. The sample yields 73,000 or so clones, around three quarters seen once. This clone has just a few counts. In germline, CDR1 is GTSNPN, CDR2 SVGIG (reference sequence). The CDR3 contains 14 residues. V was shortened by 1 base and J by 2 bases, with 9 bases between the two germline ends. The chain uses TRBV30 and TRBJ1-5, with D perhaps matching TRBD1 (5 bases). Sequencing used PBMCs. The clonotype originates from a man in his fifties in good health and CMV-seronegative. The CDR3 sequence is CAWSAGSRNQPQHF. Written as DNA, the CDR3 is TGTGCCTGGAGTGCAGGGTCCCGCAATCAGCCCCAGCATTTT.